These 2 T cell receptor beta chains were all obtained from the same sample, sequenced in a study of long-term antiretroviral therapy in people with HIV. Survey-level immunoSEQ v3.0 assays were run. Only in-frame clones appear in the TCRdb table, and some are missing; sequencing was by immunoSEQ multiplex PCR. The sample lists about 35,000 clones; 70% to 90% were seen once. Here the sequenced sample was unsorted PBMCs, taken 2.2 years after starting antiretroviral therapy. These TCRs come from a man aged 18 to 30 with HIV.

The chain combines TRBV4-3 with TRBJ1-1, with 7 bases matching TRBD1. CDR1 and CDR2 from the germline V gene are LGHNA and YSLEER. CDR3 length: 16 amino acids. Trimming took 1 base from V and 3 from J; bases not matched to a gene: 8. CDR3 region: CASSQGEGAADTEAFF. CDR3 sequence (DNA): TGCGCCAGCAGCCAAGGAGAGGGGGCAGCGGACACTGAAGCTTTCTTT.

The CDR3 sequence is CAWRKDRPYEQYF. The CDR3 DNA sequence: TGTGCCTGGAGGAAGGACCGACCCTACGAGCAGTACTTC. The chain uses TRBV30 and TRBJ2-7, with D unclear. Per germline, CDR1 GTSNPN and CDR2 SVGIG (reference sequence). The CDR3 extends over 13 amino acids. The V gene lost 3 bases and the J gene lost 2 bases, with 11 bases spanning the gap. The full variable domain, completed using reference TRBV30 and TRBJ2-7, is SQTIHQWPATLVQPVGSPLSLECTVEGTSNPNLYWYRQAAGRGLQLLFYSVGIGQISSEVPQNLSASRPQDRQFILSSKKLLLSDSGFYLCAWRKDRPYEQYFGPGTRLTVT.